Listed below are T cell receptor beta chains from one sample, sequenced in a study of blood T cell repertoires in COVID-19. Here immunoSEQ multiplex PCR was the method, and the copy in TCRdb shows in-frame clones only, minus some. The table includes about 160,000 clones, about 86% detected once. The sequenced material came from peripheral blood. These receptor sequences come from a man between 65 and 80 years old with acute or convalescent COVID-19. The CDR3 runs from the conserved cysteine through the conserved F or W. A D gene is named only where the DNA matches it firmly. Clone size, where shown, is once, few, many, or a class for clones that have expanded.

v_call	d_call	clone_size	j_call	cdr3_nt	cdr3_aa
TRBV5-1	.	.	TRBJ1-2	TGCGCCAGCAGTATTGACAGGAACTATGGCTACACCTTC	CASSIDRNYGYTF
TRBV4-2	.	.	TRBJ1-1	TGTGCCAGCAGCCAAATTACCTTCGGGGGGGCGGGCACTGAAGCTTTCTTT	CASSQITFGGAGTEAFF
TRBV15	.	once	TRBJ1-1	TGTGCCACCAGCAGAGATCCGAGGGCCTTGAACACTGAAGCTTTCTTT	CATSRDPRALNTEAFF
TRBV7-9	TRBD1	.	TRBJ2-3	TGTGCCAGCAGCGTCGGGACAGGGGGAGTCACAGATACGCAGTATTTT	CASSVGTGGVTDTQYF
TRBV28	.	.	TRBJ2-2	TGTGCCAGCCTCGGTCGCCGGGCCGGGGAGCTGTTTTTT	CASLGRRAGELFF
TRBV2	.	.	TRBJ1-3	TGTGCCAGCATCCGGGATGAGGGTGGCTCTGGAAACACCATATATTTT	CASIRDEGGSGNTIYF
TRBV7-3	TRBD1	.	TRBJ2-1	TGTGCCAGCAGCTCCCCACCGGGACAGGACAATGAGCAGTTCTTC	CASSSPPGQDNEQFF
TRBV9	TRBD1	once	TRBJ1-2	TGTGCCAGCACAATAGGGGACAGAATAAACTATGGCTACACCTTC	CASTIGDRINYGYTF
TRBV14	.	.	TRBJ2-5	TGTGCCAGCAGCCTCAGAAGCGGGCAACTACAAGAGACCCAGTACTTC	CASSLRSGQLQETQYF
TRBV27	TRBD1	.	TRBJ2-6	TGTGCCAGCAGTCCGGGGACAGGGTATGCTGGGGCCAACGTCCTGACTTTC	CASSPGTGYAGANVLTF
TRBV6-5	TRBD1	once	TRBJ1-5	TGTGCCAGCAGTCCCGACAGGGTGAGCAATCAGCCCCAGCATTTT	CASSPDRVSNQPQHF
TRBV28	TRBD2	.	TRBJ2-3	TGTGCCAGCAGTGGACTAGCGGGAGTTGATACGCAGTATTTT	CASSGLAGVDTQYF
TRBV20-1	.	.	TRBJ2-7	TGCAGTGCTAGTTTTGGCCAGGGGACCTACGAGCAGTACTTC	CSASFGQGTYEQYF
TRBV6-6	TRBD2	.	TRBJ2-7	TGTGCCAGCAGTTACTCAGGCGGGGGGACCTACGAGCAGTACTTC	CASSYSGGGTYEQYF
TRBV5-6	TRBD1	few	TRBJ2-5	TGTGCCAGCAGCCTGCCGGGACAGGGGGCAAGAGAGACCCAGTACTTC	CASSLPGQGARETQYF
TRBV10-3	TRBD2	.	TRBJ2-5	TGTGCCATCAGTGAGTCAAGCGGGAGGGGGGAGACCCAGTACTTC	CAISESSGRGETQYF
TRBV7-2	.	few	TRBJ2-1	TGTGCCAGCAGACGTCTAGCGTCGACATCCTACAATGAGCAGTTCTTC	CASRRLASTSYNEQFF
TRBV19	TRBD2	.	TRBJ2-2	TGTGCCACGTCCCCCCTGGCGGGAGGGCCAAGCGGGGAGCTGTTTTTT	CATSPLAGGPSGELFF
TRBV7-3	.	once	TRBJ2-2	TGTGCCAGCAGCTTAGGCGGGGGCGAAGGCACCGGGGAGCTGTTTTTT	CASSLGGGEGTGELFF
TRBV20-1	.	.	TRBJ2-5	TGCAGTGCTATAGGGGAAGAGACCCAGTACTTC	CSAIGEETQYF
TRBV5-1	TRBD2	.	TRBJ2-5	TGCGCCAGCAGCTATGGACTAGAGGTTCCCGTCCAAGAGACCCAGTACTTC	CASSYGLEVPVQETQYF
TRBV7-2	.	.	TRBJ2-7	TGTGCCAGCAGCTTCAGGGTTGGGGGCGACGAGCAGTACTTC	CASSFRVGGDEQYF
TRBV6-5	.	once	TRBJ1-1	TGTGCCAGCATCCCCCCCCGACAGAAGGGGACTGAAGCTTTCTTT	CASIPPRQKGTEAFF
TRBV9	.	.	TRBJ2-2	TGTGCCAGCAGCGTCGGACAGCCAAAGGCCACCGGGGAGCTGTTTTTT	CASSVGQPKATGELFF
TRBV3-1/TRBV3-2	.	.	TRBJ1-6	TGTGCCAGCAGCCAAGAGGGGCTCCTCGGTTCACCCCTCCACTTT	CASSQEGLLGSPLHF
TRBV5-1	TRBD1	few	TRBJ2-1	TGCGCCAGCAGCTCCTCCGGGACAGACAGATACAATGAGCAGTTCTTC	CASSSSGTDRYNEQFF
TRBV28	.	.	TRBJ2-1	TGTGCCAGCAGTAGCTCAGGTCTTTCCTACAATGAGCAGTTCTTC	CASSSSGLSYNEQFF
TRBV4-2	TRBD2	few	TRBJ2-2	TGTGCCAGCAGCCAAGACCGTAGGCTAGCGGGAGACACCGGGGAGCTGTTTTTT	CASSQDRRLAGDTGELFF
TRBV5-4	.	.	TRBJ2-1	TGTGCCAGCAGCTTCGACAGCTACAATGAGCAGTTCTTC	CASSFDSYNEQFF
TRBV9	.	.	TRBJ2-3	TGTGCCAGCAGCGTAGGTGTCAGGACAGATACGCAGTATTTT	CASSVGVRTDTQYF
TRBV7-9	.	few	TRBJ2-3	TGTGCCAGCAGCGAGGAGGGTAGGGATACGCAGTATTTT	CASSEEGRDTQYF
TRBV29-1	TRBD1	few	TRBJ1-1	TGCAGCGGAACAAACAGGGGTACGGGCACTGAAGCTTTCTTT	CSGTNRGTGTEAFF
TRBV10-3	.	.	TRBJ1-1	TGTGCCAGCCGACGGGAGGCAGTCAACACTGAAGCTTTCTTT	CASRREAVNTEAFF
TRBV12-3/TRBV12-4	TRBD1	.	TRBJ1-2	TGTGCCAGCAACCGGGACAGGGGGCCGCCGGGCACCTTC	CASNRDRGPPGTF
TRBV19	TRBD1	.	TRBJ2-5	TGTGCCTCCTCGGGACAGGCTGGAGAGACCCAGTACTTC	CASSGQAGETQYF
TRBV19	.	.	TRBJ1-5	TGTGCCAGTCAAGGGCAGGGCTGGGGCAATCAGCCCCAGCATTTT	CASQGQGWGNQPQHF
TRBV7-3	.	many	TRBJ2-5	TGTGCCAGCAGCCGAGACAGCGATGAGACCCAGTACTTC	CASSRDSDETQYF
TRBV9	.	.	TRBJ2-2	TGTGCCAGCAGCGTAAATCCTCAGGGAAACACCGGGGAGCTGTTTTTT	CASSVNPQGNTGELFF
TRBV4-2	.	.	TRBJ1-5	TGTGCCAGCAGCCAAGTCTCGGGGATGAGCAATCAGCCCCAGCATTTT	CASSQVSGMSNQPQHF
TRBV19	.	.	TRBJ2-1	TGTGCCAGTAGTGCCAGGGGCCTCTCCTACAATGAGCAGTTCTTC	CASSARGLSYNEQFF
TRBV5-1	TRBD1	.	TRBJ1-4	TGCGCCAGCAGATTCACCGGGACAGGGGACACACTGTTTTTT	CASRFTGTGDTLFF
TRBV5-8	TRBD1	.	TRBJ1-1	TGTGCCAGCAGCATTCCGGGACAGGGGGCTTTCTTT	CASSIPGQGAFF
TRBV6-2/TRBV6-3	TRBD2	.	TRBJ2-1	TGTGCCAGCAGTTACTCTGGCGGGGGTTACAATGAGCAGTTCTTC	CASSYSGGGYNEQFF
TRBV6-6	TRBD2	once	TRBJ2-2	TGTGCCAGCAGTTACTCGACTAGCGGCACCGGGGAGCTGTTTTTT	CASSYSTSGTGELFF
TRBV7-2	TRBD1	.	TRBJ2-1	TGTGCCAGCAGCTTAGGGGGACAGAGCTCCTACAATGAGCAGTTCTTC	CASSLGGQSSYNEQFF
TRBV27	.	.	TRBJ2-1	TGTGCCAGCAGTCCTTCTTTCTTAGCCTACAATGAGCAGTTCTTC	CASSPSFLAYNEQFF
TRBV6-2/TRBV6-3	TRBD1	.	TRBJ2-7	TGTGCCAGCAGTTCCCGGGACAGGGGCTACGAGCAGTACTTC	CASSSRDRGYEQYF
TRBV29-1	TRBD2	.	TRBJ2-3	TGCAGCGTCGTAGCGGGAGGCCGAAGCACAGATACGCAGTATTTT	CSVVAGGRSTDTQYF
TRBV6-2/TRBV6-3	.	.	TRBJ2-7	TGTGCCAGCAGCCCGGAGAGAGGGGGCTCCTACGAGCAGTACTTC	CASSPERGGSYEQYF
TRBV6-5	.	once	TRBJ1-1	TGTGCCAGCAGTTATAGAGGGGGGGCTGAAGCTTTCTTT	CASSYRGGAEAFF
TRBV4-2	TRBD1	.	TRBJ1-2	TGTGCCAGCAGCCAAATGACAGGGTACTATGGCTACACCTTC	CASSQMTGYYGYTF
TRBV5-4	TRBD1	.	TRBJ2-1	TGTGCCAGCAGCGTGGGACAGGACCCCTACAATGAGCAGTTCTTC	CASSVGQDPYNEQFF
TRBV19	TRBD2	.	TRBJ2-7	TGTGCCAGTAGTCCACCGGCGGGAGTTGGGAGTGAGCAGTACTTC	CASSPPAGVGSEQYF
TRBV7-9	TRBD1	.	TRBJ1-4	TGTGCCAGCAGCCGTTCCGGGACAGAGAATGAAAAACTGTTTTTT	CASSRSGTENEKLFF
TRBV19	.	.	TRBJ2-2	TGTGCCAGTAACCCGACTAGTATGGGAGTCGGGGAGCTGTTTTTT	CASNPTSMGVGELFF
TRBV19	TRBD1	.	TRBJ1-2	TGTGCCAGCATACAAACCAGGGGGAACTATGGCTACACCTTC	CASIQTRGNYGYTF
TRBV6-6	.	.	TRBJ1-3	TGTGCCAGCAGTTACGGCTTGCAACACTCTGGAAACACCATATATTTT	CASSYGLQHSGNTIYF
TRBV11-2	.	.	TRBJ2-1	TGTGCCAGCAGCTTAGGGAGCGCGAGAAGTGAGCAGTTCTTC	CASSLGSARSEQFF